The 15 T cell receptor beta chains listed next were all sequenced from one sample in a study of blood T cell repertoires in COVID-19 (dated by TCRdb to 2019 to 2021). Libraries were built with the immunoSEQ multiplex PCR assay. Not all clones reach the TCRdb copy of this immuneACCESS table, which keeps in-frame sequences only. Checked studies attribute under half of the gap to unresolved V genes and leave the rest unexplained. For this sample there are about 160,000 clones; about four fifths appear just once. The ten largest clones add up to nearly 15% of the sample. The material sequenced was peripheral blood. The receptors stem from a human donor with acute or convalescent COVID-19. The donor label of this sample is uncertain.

CDR3 DNA sequence: TGTGCCAGCAGTGACTCAGGGGGCGGCAACACTGAAGCTTTCTTT. Encoded protein: CASSDSGGGNTEAFF. The chain couples TRBV6-4 to TRBJ1-1; 7 bases match TRBD1. CDR3 length: 15 residues. Trimming cost V 0 bases and J 2 bases; bases outside gene matches: 3. The germline V gene encodes CDR1 MRHNA and CDR2 SNTAGT.

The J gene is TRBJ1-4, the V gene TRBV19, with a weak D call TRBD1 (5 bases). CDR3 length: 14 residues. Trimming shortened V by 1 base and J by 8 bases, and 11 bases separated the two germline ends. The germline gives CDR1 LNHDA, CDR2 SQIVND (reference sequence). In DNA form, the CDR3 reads TGTGCCAGTAGTATAGTCCAGGGCGGCGAAAAACTGTTTTTT. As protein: CASSIVQGGEKLFF. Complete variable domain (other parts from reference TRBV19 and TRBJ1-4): DGGITQSPKYLFRKEGQNVTLSCEQNLNHDAMYWYRQDPGQGLRLIYYSQIVNDFQKGDIAEGYSVSREKKESFPLTVTSAQKNPTAFYLCASSIVQGGEKLFFGSGTQLSVL.

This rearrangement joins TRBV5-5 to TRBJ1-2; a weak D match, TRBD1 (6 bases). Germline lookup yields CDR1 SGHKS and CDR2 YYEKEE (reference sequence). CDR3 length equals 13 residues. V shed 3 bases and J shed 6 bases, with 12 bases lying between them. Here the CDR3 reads CASSWLQGNGYTF. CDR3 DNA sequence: TGTGCCAGCAGCTGGCTACAGGGTAATGGCTACACCTTC. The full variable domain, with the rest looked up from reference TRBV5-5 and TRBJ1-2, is DAGVTQSPTHLIKTRGQQVTLRCSPISGHKSVSWYQQVLGQGPQFIFQYYEKEERGRGNFPDRFSARQFPNYSSELNVNALLLGDSALYLCASSWLQGNGYTFGSGTRLTVV.

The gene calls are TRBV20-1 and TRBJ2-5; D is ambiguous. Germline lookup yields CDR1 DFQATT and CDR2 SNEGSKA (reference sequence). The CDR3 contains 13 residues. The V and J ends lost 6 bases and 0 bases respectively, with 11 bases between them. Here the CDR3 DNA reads TGCAGTGCGAGTCAAGAGTACCAAGAGACCCAGTACTTC. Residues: CSASQEYQETQYF.

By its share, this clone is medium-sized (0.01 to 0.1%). CDR3 DNA: TGTGCCAGCAGCCAAGAGGGGACTAGCGGTGGTTCAATCACAGATACGCAGTATTTT. This translates into CASSQEGTSGGSITDTQYF. The chain has TRBV4-2 and TRBJ2-3; 11 nucleotides match TRBD2. From germline, CDR1 is LGHNA and CDR2 YNFKEQ. The CDR3 has 19 amino acids. J gave up 2 bases and V 0 bases, and 10 bases lay outside the gene matches.

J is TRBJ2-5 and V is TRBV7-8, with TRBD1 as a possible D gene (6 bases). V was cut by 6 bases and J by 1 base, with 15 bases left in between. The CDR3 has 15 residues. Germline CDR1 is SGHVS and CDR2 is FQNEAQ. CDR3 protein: CASRPSGVSQETQYF. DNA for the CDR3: TGTGCCAGCAGACCTTCAGGGGTTTCCCAAGAGACCCAGTACTTC.

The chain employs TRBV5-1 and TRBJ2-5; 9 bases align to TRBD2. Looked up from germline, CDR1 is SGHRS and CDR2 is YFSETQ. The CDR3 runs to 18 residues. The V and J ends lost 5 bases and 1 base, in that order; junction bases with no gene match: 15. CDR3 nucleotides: TGCGCCAGCAGAGTCGGGGCGGGGGGGGCCCCGGGCCAAGAGACCCAGTACTTC. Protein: CASRVGAGGAPGQETQYF.

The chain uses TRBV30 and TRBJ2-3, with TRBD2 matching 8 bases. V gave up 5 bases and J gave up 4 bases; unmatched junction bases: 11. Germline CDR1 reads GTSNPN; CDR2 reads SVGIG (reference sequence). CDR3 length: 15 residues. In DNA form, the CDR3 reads TGTGCCTGGGGGCGGGGGGACCTACGGGCAGATACGCAGTATTTT. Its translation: CAWGRGDLRADTQYF.

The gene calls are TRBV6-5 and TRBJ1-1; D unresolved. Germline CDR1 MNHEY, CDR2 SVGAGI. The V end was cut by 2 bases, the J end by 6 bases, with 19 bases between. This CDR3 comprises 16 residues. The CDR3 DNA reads TGTGCCAGCAGTTACGCCCAAGCTGTCCAGGTTTCTGAAGCTTTCTTT. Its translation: CASSYAQAVQVSEAFF.

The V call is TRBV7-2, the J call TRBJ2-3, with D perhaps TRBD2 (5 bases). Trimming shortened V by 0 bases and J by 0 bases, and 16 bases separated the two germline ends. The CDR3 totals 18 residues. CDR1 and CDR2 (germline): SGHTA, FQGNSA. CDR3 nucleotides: TGTGCCAGCAGCTTAGCGGCGAGGGCGGGTCCCAGCACAGATACGCAGTATTTT. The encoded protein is CASSLAARAGPSTDTQYF.

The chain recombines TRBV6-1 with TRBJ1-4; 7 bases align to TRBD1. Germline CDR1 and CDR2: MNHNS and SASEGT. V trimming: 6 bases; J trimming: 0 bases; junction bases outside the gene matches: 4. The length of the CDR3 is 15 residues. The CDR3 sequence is CASRGQVATNEKLFF. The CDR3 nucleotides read TGTGCCAGCAGAGGACAGGTAGCAACTAATGAAAAACTGTTTTTT.

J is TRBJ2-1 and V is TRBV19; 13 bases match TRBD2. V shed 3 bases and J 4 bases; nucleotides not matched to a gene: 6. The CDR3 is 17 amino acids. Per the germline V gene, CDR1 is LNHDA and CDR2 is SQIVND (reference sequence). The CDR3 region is CASSMGTSGAIYNEQFF. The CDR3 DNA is TGTGCCAGTAGTATGGGGACTAGCGGGGCAATATACAATGAGCAGTTCTTC.

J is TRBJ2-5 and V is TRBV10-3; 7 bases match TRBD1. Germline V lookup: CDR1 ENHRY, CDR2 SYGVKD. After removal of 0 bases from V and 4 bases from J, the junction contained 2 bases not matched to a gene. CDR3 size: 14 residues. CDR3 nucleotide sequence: TGTGCCATCAGTGAGTCGACAGGGCGAGAGACCCAGTACTTC. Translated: CAISESTGRETQYF.

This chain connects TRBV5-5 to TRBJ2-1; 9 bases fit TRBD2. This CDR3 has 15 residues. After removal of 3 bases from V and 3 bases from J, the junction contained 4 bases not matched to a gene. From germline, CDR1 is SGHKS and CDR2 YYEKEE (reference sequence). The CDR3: CASSSGLAHYNEQFF. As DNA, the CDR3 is TGTGCCAGCAGCTCCGGACTAGCGCACTACAATGAGCAGTTCTTC.

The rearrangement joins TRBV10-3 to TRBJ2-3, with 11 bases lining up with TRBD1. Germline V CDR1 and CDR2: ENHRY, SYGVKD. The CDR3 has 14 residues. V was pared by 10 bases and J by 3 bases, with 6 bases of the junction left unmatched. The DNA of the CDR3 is TGTGCCACCCTTCGGGACAGGGGGACAGATACGCAGTATTTT. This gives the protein CATLRDRGTDTQYF.